This TCR beta chain emerged from a study of somatic mutations in cytotoxic T cells in rheumatoid arthritis. In the study overall: Patients had approximately 33 ml EDTA blood drawn right after diagnosis, before any treatment. Findings of the study overall: No significant CD8+ T-cell clonality difference was found between rheumatoid arthritis patients and age-matched controls.

Methods used by the authors: In patients, CD8+ clones bigger than 1% rarely had the same sequence as a published virus-specific TCRB. The assay was immunoSEQ multiplex PCR, and TCRdb's table has in-frame clones only and misses some. That table gives V, J and clone size, and the DNA gave D and trimming. The sample has approximately 5,000 clones, over 80% seen once. There are a few counts of this clone. The antigen remains undetermined. Sequencing was done on a sample of CD8+ T cells sorted from blood. The receptor comes from a woman in her fifties or sixties with rheumatoid arthritis.

The CDR3 DNA sequence: TGTGCCAGTAGTGTTGGACAGGGGGACGCTGAAGCTTTCTTT. Protein product: CASSVGQGDAEAFF. The chain is built from TRBV19 and TRBJ1-1, with 10 bases fitting TRBD1. The trim removed 5 bases at V and 6 bases at J, leaving 6 bases unmatched. Germline V gene lookup returns CDR1 LNHDA and CDR2 SQIVND (reference sequence). The CDR3 extends over 14 amino acids.